Listed below are T cell receptor beta chains from one sample, sequenced in a study of cytomegalovirus exposure and HLA in healthy donors. Produced via immunoSEQ multiplex PCR; TCRdb's table is partial and in-frame only. Altogether around 99,000 clones are present, 65% to 80% being singletons, with the ten largest covering around 4%. What was sequenced was PBMCs. These receptors originate from a male donor in good health and CMV-seronegative. Both conserved end residues are part of each CDR3. Each record gives: clone size, V gene, D gene, J gene, CDR3 DNA, CDR3 protein. A D gene is named only where the DNA matches it firmly. For some rows the clone size is stated as once, few or many, or as a class when expanded; others skip it.

abundance: -
v_gene: TRBV6-4
d_gene: -
j_gene: TRBJ2-3
CDR3nt: TGTGCCAGCAGTCCTCTAAACGGGGAGGCAGATACGCAGTATTTT
CDR3aa: CASSPLNGEADTQYF

abundance: -
v_gene: TRBV12-5
d_gene: -
j_gene: TRBJ2-1
CDR3nt: TGTGCTAGTGGTTTGGGCAGGCTGGGCTACAATGAGCAGTTCTTC
CDR3aa: CASGLGRLGYNEQFF

abundance: -
v_gene: TRBV5-1
d_gene: TRBD1
j_gene: TRBJ2-2
CDR3nt: TGCGCCAGCAGGCCGACAGGGGTTTTGGTGGGCACCGGGGAGCTGTTTTTT
CDR3aa: CASRPTGVLVGTGELFF

abundance: -
v_gene: TRBV6-1
d_gene: TRBD2
j_gene: TRBJ2-3
CDR3nt: TGTGCCAGCAGTGAATGGCTAGCGGGAGCCGCAGATACGCAGTATTTT
CDR3aa: CASSEWLAGAADTQYF

abundance: -
v_gene: TRBV5-1
d_gene: -
j_gene: TRBJ1-1
CDR3nt: TGCGCCAGCAGCTCCGGACAGACCAACACTGAAGCTTTCTTT
CDR3aa: CASSSGQTNTEAFF

abundance: -
v_gene: TRBV11-2
d_gene: TRBD2
j_gene: TRBJ2-1
CDR3nt: TGTGCCAGCAGGTTACTAGCGGGGGTGTACAATGAGCAGTTCTTC
CDR3aa: CASRLLAGVYNEQFF

abundance: -
v_gene: TRBV5-6
d_gene: TRBD1
j_gene: TRBJ1-1
CDR3nt: TGTGCCAGCAGAATACAGGGGGCACGCCTTCAAGCTTTCTTT
CDR3aa: CASRIQGARLQAFF

abundance: once
v_gene: TRBV10-3
d_gene: TRBD2
j_gene: TRBJ2-2
CDR3nt: TGTGCCATCAGTGAGGTAACTAGCGGACCAAAGAACACCGGGGAGCTGTTTTTT
CDR3aa: CAISEVTSGPKNTGELFF

abundance: -
v_gene: TRBV6-5
d_gene: -
j_gene: TRBJ2-7
CDR3nt: TGTGCCAGCAGCCCCGGACAGGGAGGGGCCTACGAGCAGTACTTC
CDR3aa: CASSPGQGGAYEQYF

abundance: -
v_gene: TRBV7-9
d_gene: -
j_gene: TRBJ1-1
CDR3nt: TGTGCCAGCAGCCCGGACAGACTGAACACTGAAGCTTTCTTT
CDR3aa: CASSPDRLNTEAFF

abundance: -
v_gene: TRBV27
d_gene: TRBD1
j_gene: TRBJ2-3
CDR3nt: TGTGCCAGCAGTTTTCTCGGGACAGGGGAGGCGGCAGATACGCAGTATTTT
CDR3aa: CASSFLGTGEAADTQYF

abundance: -
v_gene: TRBV5-1
d_gene: -
j_gene: TRBJ2-5
CDR3nt: TGCGCCAGCAGCTCCTGGACCACTCTGGGAGAGCAGTACTTC
CDR3aa: CASSSWTTLGEQYF

abundance: -
v_gene: TRBV10-2
d_gene: TRBD2
j_gene: TRBJ2-1
CDR3nt: TGCGCCAGCAGATCTACTAGCGCGGACAATGAGCAGTTCTTC
CDR3aa: CASRSTSADNEQFF

abundance: -
v_gene: TRBV6-5
d_gene: TRBD1
j_gene: TRBJ2-3
CDR3nt: TGTGCCAGCAGTTCCCCGGACAGGGCAGATACGCAGTATTTT
CDR3aa: CASSSPDRADTQYF

abundance: -
v_gene: TRBV7-7
d_gene: -
j_gene: TRBJ2-7
CDR3nt: TGTGCCAGCAGCTCAGACAGGACTGTCAAGCAGTACTTC
CDR3aa: CASSSDRTVKQYF

abundance: -
v_gene: TRBV2
d_gene: -
j_gene: TRBJ2-6
CDR3nt: TGTGCCAGCAGTCAGACCGTACAGAACTCTGGGGCCAACGTCCTGACTTTC
CDR3aa: CASSQTVQNSGANVLTF

abundance: -
v_gene: TRBV6-6
d_gene: -
j_gene: TRBJ1-5
CDR3nt: TGTGCCAGCAGGGCAGAGGTCTTGGGCAATCAGCCCCAGCATTTT
CDR3aa: CASRAEVLGNQPQHF

abundance: -
v_gene: TRBV29-1
d_gene: -
j_gene: TRBJ2-3
CDR3nt: TGCAGCGAGTGCGGAGGCACAGATACGCAGTATTTT
CDR3aa: CSECGGTDTQYF

abundance: few
v_gene: TRBV5-1
d_gene: TRBD1
j_gene: TRBJ1-2
CDR3nt: TGCGCCAGCAGCGCCGGGACAGGGGATCTCTATGGCTACACCTTC
CDR3aa: CASSAGTGDLYGYTF

abundance: -
v_gene: TRBV6-6
d_gene: -
j_gene: TRBJ2-7
CDR3nt: TGTGCCACCTCCACAGGCTACGAGCAGTACTTC
CDR3aa: CATSTGYEQYF

abundance: -
v_gene: TRBV5-6
d_gene: -
j_gene: TRBJ1-5
CDR3nt: TGTGCCAGCAGCTTGTCGGCGGACAGTAGCAATCAGCCCCAGCATTTT
CDR3aa: CASSLSADSSNQPQHF

abundance: -
v_gene: TRBV6-1
d_gene: -
j_gene: TRBJ1-4
CDR3nt: TGTGCCAGCAGTGGGAGGACTAATGAAAAACTGTTTTTT
CDR3aa: CASSGRTNEKLFF

abundance: -
v_gene: TRBV30
d_gene: -
j_gene: TRBJ1-1
CDR3nt: TGTGCACTTTTCACCAGGGCACCCTATTATGAAGCTTTCTTT
CDR3aa: CALFTRAPYYEAFF

abundance: few
v_gene: TRBV30
d_gene: TRBD2
j_gene: TRBJ2-7
CDR3nt: TGTGCCTGGGAATCCGGGACTAGCGGCACCTACGAGCAGTACTTC
CDR3aa: CAWESGTSGTYEQYF

abundance: -
v_gene: TRBV29-1
d_gene: TRBD1
j_gene: TRBJ2-7
CDR3nt: TGCAGCGTTGAACTCCGGGACAGGGTGGACGAGCAGTACTTC
CDR3aa: CSVELRDRVDEQYF

abundance: -
v_gene: TRBV5-1
d_gene: -
j_gene: TRBJ2-2
CDR3nt: TGCGCCAGCAGCTTGGCTACCGCGGGCGGGGAGCTGTTTTTT
CDR3aa: CASSLATAGGELFF

abundance: -
v_gene: TRBV15
d_gene: TRBD2
j_gene: TRBJ2-1
CDR3nt: TGTGCCACCAGCAGGCTAGCGGTGGACAATGAGCAGTTCTTC
CDR3aa: CATSRLAVDNEQFF

abundance: -
v_gene: TRBV10-2
d_gene: TRBD2
j_gene: TRBJ2-1
CDR3nt: TGCGCCAGCAGTGAGACGGTCGGACTAGCGGGAGTGGAGCAGTTCTTC
CDR3aa: CASSETVGLAGVEQFF

abundance: -
v_gene: TRBV7-9
d_gene: -
j_gene: TRBJ1-2
CDR3nt: TGTGCCAGCAGCTTGGCGACAGGTTATGGCTACACCTTC
CDR3aa: CASSLATGYGYTF

abundance: -
v_gene: TRBV30
d_gene: -
j_gene: TRBJ2-7
CDR3nt: TGTGCCTGGAGTGTTAGGGGGAACGAGCAGTACTTC
CDR3aa: CAWSVRGNEQYF

abundance: -
v_gene: TRBV9
d_gene: -
j_gene: TRBJ2-6
CDR3nt: TGTGCCAGCAGCGTCGGACACTCTGGGGCCAACGTCCTGACTTTC
CDR3aa: CASSVGHSGANVLTF

abundance: -
v_gene: TRBV29-1
d_gene: -
j_gene: TRBJ2-5
CDR3nt: TGCAGCGTTGTTTCTTCACCAGTCCAAGAGACCCAGTACTTC
CDR3aa: CSVVSSPVQETQYF

abundance: -
v_gene: TRBV19
d_gene: TRBD2
j_gene: TRBJ2-3
CDR3nt: TGTGCCAGTAGGAGCGGGGGAGATACGCAGTATTTT
CDR3aa: CASRSGGDTQYF

abundance: -
v_gene: TRBV7-6
d_gene: -
j_gene: TRBJ2-5
CDR3nt: TGTGCCAGCAGCCTAAACCCGGTGGAGACCCAGTACTTC
CDR3aa: CASSLNPVETQYF

abundance: -
v_gene: TRBV9
d_gene: TRBD2
j_gene: TRBJ2-2
CDR3nt: TGTGCCAGCAGCAAGCGGGAGTACACCGGGGAGCTGTTTTTT
CDR3aa: CASSKREYTGELFF

abundance: -
v_gene: TRBV15
d_gene: -
j_gene: TRBJ2-5
CDR3nt: TGTGCCACCAGCAGAGATCCGGGGGAGACCCAGTACTTC
CDR3aa: CATSRDPGETQYF

abundance: -
v_gene: TRBV5-4
d_gene: -
j_gene: TRBJ1-1
CDR3nt: TGTGCCAGCAGCTTGGCCGGCAGGGAAGGGACTGAAGCTTTCTTT
CDR3aa: CASSLAGREGTEAFF

abundance: once
v_gene: TRBV5-1
d_gene: -
j_gene: TRBJ2-7
CDR3nt: TGCGCCAGCTGGGGCGGGGGCGGCGAGCAGTACTTC
CDR3aa: CASWGGGGEQYF

abundance: -
v_gene: TRBV5-4
d_gene: TRBD2
j_gene: TRBJ2-1
CDR3nt: TGTGCCAGCAGCTTGGTTCGGCCTAGCGGGATTTCTGAGCAGTTCTTC
CDR3aa: CASSLVRPSGISEQFF

abundance: -
v_gene: TRBV10-1
d_gene: TRBD2
j_gene: TRBJ2-1
CDR3nt: TGCGCCAGCAGTGTCGGGACTAGCACTTACAATGAGCAGTTCTTC
CDR3aa: CASSVGTSTYNEQFF

abundance: -
v_gene: TRBV7-2
d_gene: TRBD1
j_gene: TRBJ1-3
CDR3nt: TGTGCCAGCAGCCCCCCGGGACAGGGAGGGTCAGGGTACATATATTTT
CDR3aa: CASSPPGQGGSGYIYF

abundance: few
v_gene: TRBV28
d_gene: TRBD1
j_gene: TRBJ1-1
CDR3nt: TGTGCCAGCAGCCTTCGTAGACAGGGGAACACTGAAGCTTTCTTT
CDR3aa: CASSLRRQGNTEAFF

abundance: -
v_gene: TRBV15
d_gene: -
j_gene: TRBJ2-5
CDR3nt: TGTGCCACCAGCAGAGATAAACGGACCGCCGGGGCCCAGTACTTC
CDR3aa: CATSRDKRTAGAQYF

abundance: -
v_gene: TRBV7-6
d_gene: -
j_gene: TRBJ2-2
CDR3nt: TGTGCCAGCAGCTTAAATGAGGACACCGGGGAGCTGTTTTTT
CDR3aa: CASSLNEDTGELFF

abundance: -
v_gene: TRBV7-8
d_gene: -
j_gene: TRBJ2-1
CDR3nt: TGTGCCAGCAGTTGGGGGGAGGCACTGTCCCGAGTTCAGTTCTTC
CDR3aa: CASSWGEALSRVQFF

abundance: -
v_gene: TRBV7-8
d_gene: TRBD2
j_gene: TRBJ2-7
CDR3nt: TGTGCCAGCAGCCCCGGGACTAGCGGCGAGCAGTACTTC
CDR3aa: CASSPGTSGEQYF

abundance: -
v_gene: TRBV2
d_gene: -
j_gene: TRBJ1-3
CDR3nt: TGTGCCAGCAGATTTCACGGCTCTGGAAACACCATATATTTT
CDR3aa: CASRFHGSGNTIYF

abundance: -
v_gene: TRBV5-4
d_gene: TRBD1
j_gene: TRBJ1-1
CDR3nt: TGTGCCAGCAGCTGGATGGACAGGGCGATGACTGAAGCTTTCTTT
CDR3aa: CASSWMDRAMTEAFF

abundance: -
v_gene: TRBV7-2
d_gene: -
j_gene: TRBJ2-7
CDR3nt: TGTGCCAGCAGCCAACCTGGTGGGAGTATAACGAACGAGCAGTACTTC
CDR3aa: CASSQPGGSITNEQYF

abundance: -
v_gene: TRBV6-1
d_gene: TRBD2
j_gene: TRBJ2-2
CDR3nt: TGTGCCAGCAGTGCGTCGACTAGCGGATTGAACACCGGGGAGCTGTTTTTT
CDR3aa: CASSASTSGLNTGELFF

abundance: -
v_gene: TRBV6-5
d_gene: -
j_gene: TRBJ1-2
CDR3nt: TGTGCCAGCAGTTATGCGGGAAAAGGTGGCTACACCTTC
CDR3aa: CASSYAGKGGYTF

abundance: -
v_gene: TRBV21-1
d_gene: -
j_gene: TRBJ2-2
CDR3nt: TGTGCCAGCAGCAAAGGAGGGCAACGCACCGGGGAGCTGTTTTTT
CDR3aa: CASSKGGQRTGELFF

abundance: -
v_gene: TRBV19
d_gene: TRBD2
j_gene: TRBJ2-2
CDR3nt: TGTGCCAGTAGCCGCCGGCGGGGGATGGAAGGCGCAGCCGGGGAGCTGTTTTTT
CDR3aa: CASSRRRGMEGAAGELFF

abundance: -
v_gene: TRBV10-3
d_gene: -
j_gene: TRBJ1-2
CDR3nt: TGTGCCATCAGTCCGAACGGTGAGGTGCAGGGCTACACCTTC
CDR3aa: CAISPNGEVQGYTF

abundance: once
v_gene: TRBV10-2
d_gene: -
j_gene: TRBJ1-1
CDR3nt: TGCGCCAGCACGGGGATGAACACTGAAGCTTTCTTT
CDR3aa: CASTGMNTEAFF

abundance: -
v_gene: TRBV2
d_gene: TRBD2
j_gene: TRBJ2-7
CDR3nt: TGTGCCAGCAAGTTAACTAGCGGGGGAAACTACGAGCAGTACTTC
CDR3aa: CASKLTSGGNYEQYF

abundance: -
v_gene: TRBV30
d_gene: TRBD1
j_gene: TRBJ1-5
CDR3nt: TGTGCCTGGAGTTCGGGACAGGGAGCATATAGCAATCAGCCCCAGCATTTT
CDR3aa: CAWSSGQGAYSNQPQHF

abundance: once
v_gene: TRBV29-1
d_gene: -
j_gene: TRBJ2-3
CDR3nt: TGCAGCCCCCGGTACGGGACAGATACGCAGTATTTT
CDR3aa: CSPRYGTDTQYF

abundance: -
v_gene: TRBV5-1
d_gene: -
j_gene: TRBJ1-3
CDR3nt: TGCGCCAGCAGCCCGGCCGAAGGAGGCCGGACTGGAAACACCATATATTTT
CDR3aa: CASSPAEGGRTGNTIYF

abundance: -
v_gene: TRBV6-1
d_gene: -
j_gene: TRBJ2-2
CDR3nt: TGTGCCAGCAGTGACCAGTTTCACACCGGGGAGCTGTTTTTT
CDR3aa: CASSDQFHTGELFF